This entry concerns a single T cell receptor beta chain. Trimming took 4 bases from V and 2 from J, leaving 16 bases between them. This CDR3 spans 16 amino acids. This sample was taken from a study of blood T cell repertoires in COVID-19. The overall study: Collection of acute and convalescent COVID-19 samples took place in the United States, Italy and Spain. T cells, B-cell-depleted T cells, or PBMCs supplied cDNA or gDNA.

As originally analysed: By means of reference gene primer amplification, nucleated cell counts were estimated. Generated by immunoSEQ multiplex PCR, the TCRdb table keeps only in-frame clones and is missing some. V, J and clone size are those of that table, while D and trimming were read from the DNA. This table holds under 60,000 clones, about three quarters found once. The sequence was collected from a human donor with active or convalescent COVID-19. The donor label of this sample is uncertain. The chain employs TRBV23-1 and TRBJ2-3, with D unresolved. TRBV23-1 has ORF status, its function being uncertain. Sequencing was done on a sample of peripheral blood. In DNA, the CDR3 is TGCGCCAGCAGTCGTCTCAGGCAGGTTCACACAGATACGCAGTATTTT. Translated, it gives CASSRLRQVHTDTQYF.